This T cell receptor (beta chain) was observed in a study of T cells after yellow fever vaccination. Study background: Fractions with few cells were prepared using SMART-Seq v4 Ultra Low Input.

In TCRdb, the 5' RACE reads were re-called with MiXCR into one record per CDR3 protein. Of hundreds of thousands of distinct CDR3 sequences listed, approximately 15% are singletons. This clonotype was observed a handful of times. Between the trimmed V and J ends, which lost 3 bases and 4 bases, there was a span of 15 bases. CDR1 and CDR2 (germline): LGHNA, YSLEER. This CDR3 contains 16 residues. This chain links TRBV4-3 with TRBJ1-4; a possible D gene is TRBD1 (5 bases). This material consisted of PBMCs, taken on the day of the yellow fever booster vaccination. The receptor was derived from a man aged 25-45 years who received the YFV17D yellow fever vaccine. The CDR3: CASSQEGRGYNEKLFF. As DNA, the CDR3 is TGCGCCAGCAGCCAGGAGGGGCGGGGGTATAATGAAAAACTGTTTTTT.